Given below is one T cell receptor (beta chain) in context. Its antigen is unknown. This entry comes from a study of Ad26.COV2.S vaccination and SARS-CoV-2 variants. Study-level background: Donor participated within the Ad26.COV2.S arm of the COV1001 trial. The study gave Ad26.COV2.S intramuscularly, once or twice 56 days apart.

Stated treatment: 15 to 20 received Ad26.COV2.S at low or high dose, single or two shots; several received placebo; per-sample allocation not given. After the first vaccine or placebo injection, samples were drawn on day 63. The study, taken as a whole, reports: Researchers reported similar non-spike TCR breadth in vaccine and placebo recipients. Substantial post-vaccination breadth of spike-specific CD8+ and CD4+ T cell responses was reported.

The CDR3 is made up of 14 amino acids. Germline V CDR1 and CDR2: GTSNPN, SVGIG (reference sequence). V was clipped by 4 bases and J by 6 bases, with 17 bases between them. TCRdb keeps only in-frame clones here, not all; method: immunoSEQ multiplex PCR. The sample holds about 350,000 clones, 85% seen once. Sequencing used peripheral blood, obtained in a trial of Ad26.COV2.S vaccine versus placebo. The chain couples TRBV30 to TRBJ2-3; a weak D match, TRBD1 (5 bases). The receptor's source is a person between 18 and 60 years old who received the Ad26.COV2.S COVID-19 vaccine or a placebo. This chain's CDR3 is CAWTFGPPGDTQYF. CDR3 sequence (DNA): TGTGCCTGGACTTTCGGGCCCCCAGGGGATACGCAGTATTTT.